The clone carrying this T cell receptor beta chain was seen a few times. This entry comes from a study of cytomegalovirus exposure and HLA in healthy donors. PCR amplification relied on 60 Vbeta primers (plus 13 Jbeta primers). The data were produced by immunoSEQ multiplex PCR, yet TCRdb's version contains in-frame clones alone and is incomplete. The data hold 210,000 or so clones, with over 60% observed a single time. V shed 4 bases and J 6 bases; nucleotides not matched to a gene: 6. CDR1 is SGDLS and CDR2 is YYNGEE in the germline V gene. The CDR3 has 14 amino acids. The source of this sequence is a woman younger than 45 in good health and CMV-seropositive. Input material: PBMCs. The chain uses TRBV9 and TRBJ2-2; the match to TRBD2 covers 7 bases. CDR3 loop: CASSPGGGPGELFF. In DNA form, the CDR3 reads TGTGCCAGCAGCCCTGGGGGGGGTCCCGGGGAGCTGTTTTTT.